This T cell receptor (beta chain) was observed in a study of blood T cells in healthy people across ages. Through a sample-barcoded 5' primer and a J-beta primer mix, a second PCR was run for about 6 to 11 cycles. TCRdb independently ran MiXCR on the 5' RACE reads; one entry per CDR3 protein. The sample consists of 650,000 to 800,000 distinct CDR3 sequences, under 55% of them appearing once. This clonotype has just a few counts. Germline-derived CDR1 and CDR2 are SQVTM and ANQGSEA. The CDR3 contains 14 residues. V was shortened by 5 bases and J by 6 bases, with 20 bases between the two germline ends. The chain has TRBV29-1 and TRBJ2-7, with a tentative D call TRBD2 (5 bases). Sequenced material: blood. This TCR was recovered from a man aged 60 to 69 in good health. In nucleotides, the CDR3 is TGCAGCGTTAGAACCCGGAGGATCGATGGCGAGCAGTACTTC. This sequence encodes CSVRTRRIDGEQYF.